These T cell receptor beta chains were read from a single sample in a study of control samples from healthy donors and cancer patients. This table comes from immunoSEQ multiplex PCR, and its TCRdb copy is limited to in-frame clones, with some not included. The table records 150,000 to 200,000 clones, about 90% of them present only once. Sequenced: blood. These receptors came from a man under 40 in good health. CDR3s include the opening cysteine and the closing phenylalanine or tryptophan. A D gene is named only where the DNA matches it firmly. Expanded clones are given a class, and other clones once, few, many or no size at all.

TRBV11-2	NA	TRBJ2-7	NA	TGTGCCAGCAGCTTAGGACAGAGCTCCTACGAGCAGTACTTC	CASSLGQSSYEQYF
TRBV7-8	TRBD1	TRBJ1-1	once	TGTGCCAGCAGCGCCGACAGGGGGCTTCGGAGTAGCACTGAAGCTTTCTTT	CASSADRGLRSSTEAFF
TRBV7-9	NA	TRBJ1-5	NA	TGTGCCAGCAGCTTGGGGGGGACTTTTCAGCCCCAGCATTTT	CASSLGGTFQPQHF
TRBV25-1	NA	TRBJ2-2	NA	TGTGCCAGCACGGGGGCCTTGCCCGGGGAGCTGTTTTTT	CASTGALPGELFF
TRBV10-3	NA	TRBJ1-2	few	TGTGCCATCAGTGCGGGAGTATATGGCTACACCTTC	CAISAGVYGYTF
TRBV7-3	TRBD2	TRBJ2-1	NA	TGTGCCAGCAGTTTGAGACTAGCGGGGGGTTTAGATGAGCAGTTCTTC	CASSLRLAGGLDEQFF
TRBV7-2	TRBD2	TRBJ2-2	NA	TGTGCCAGCAGCCCCGGGGGGTCCCAGAACACCGGGGAGCTGTTTTTT	CASSPGGSQNTGELFF
TRBV7-9	NA	TRBJ1-1	NA	TGTGCCAGCAGCTCCGACACAGGGATACGAGGAGCTTTCTTT	CASSSDTGIRGAFF
TRBV5-4	NA	TRBJ2-7	NA	TGTGCCAGCAGCCCTAGGACTGGAAGCTCCTACGAGCAGTACTTC	CASSPRTGSSYEQYF
TRBV2	NA	TRBJ2-4	NA	TGTGCCAGCAGTGAAGTCCGGGGACGGGGCATTCAGTACTTC	CASSEVRGRGIQYF
TRBV10-3	TRBD2	TRBJ2-7	once	TGTGCCATCAGTGCTAGCGGGAGAACCTACGAGCAGTACTTC	CAISASGRTYEQYF
TRBV6-1	NA	TRBJ2-7	few	TGTGCCAGCAGGGAAGACAGGTCTCGGCACGAGCAGTACTTC	CASREDRSRHEQYF
TRBV19	NA	TRBJ2-2	NA	TGTGCCAGTAGCCAGCAGGAGCCGAACACCGGGGAGCTGTTTTTT	CASSQQEPNTGELFF
TRBV28	NA	TRBJ1-1	few	TGTGCCAGCAGTCACAGCTCTTTGGGGATAGAAGCTTTCTTT	CASSHSSLGIEAFF
TRBV10-1	NA	TRBJ2-7	NA	TGCGCCAGCAGTGAGGCAAGAGGTATCTCCTACGAGCAGTACTTC	CASSEARGISYEQYF
TRBV4-2	NA	TRBJ1-2	NA	TGTGCCAGCAGCAGGAAAATGGACTATGGCTACACCTTC	CASSRKMDYGYTF
TRBV9	NA	TRBJ2-3	NA	TGTGCCAGCAGCGACCTACGAGGTCCGTGGGGGCCCACAGATACGCAGTATTTT	CASSDLRGPWGPTDTQYF
TRBV28	TRBD2	TRBJ2-5	NA	TGTGCCAGCAGTCGACTTGGACTAGCGATAATGGAGACCCAGTACTTC	CASSRLGLAIMETQYF
TRBV6-6	TRBD1	TRBJ2-6	NA	TGTGCCAGCAGTCCCCCGGAGACAGGGGGTTGGAGAGGGGCCAACGTCCTGACTTTC	CASSPPETGGWRGANVLTF
TRBV13	NA	TRBJ1-3	NA	TGTGCCAGCAGCCTAGACGGAAATTCTGGAAACACCATATATTTT	CASSLDGNSGNTIYF
TRBV3-1/TRBV3-2	NA	TRBJ2-2	NA	TGTGCCAGCAGCCAAGGGGTAGGCACCGGGGAGCTGTTTTTT	CASSQGVGTGELFF
TRBV27	NA	TRBJ2-7	NA	TGTGCCAGCAGTTTAAAGGGGGGCGGGGGATACGAGCAGTACTTC	CASSLKGGGGYEQYF
TRBV19	NA	TRBJ1-6	NA	TGTGCCAGTAAGGGGACGAATAATTCACCCCTCCACTTT	CASKGTNNSPLHF
TRBV5-5	NA	TRBJ2-7	NA	TGTGCCAGCAGCTTGGCGCCCCCAAGGGACGAGCAGTACTTC	CASSLAPPRDEQYF
TRBV2	TRBD2	TRBJ2-5	NA	TGTGCCAGCGGGGTCGGACTAGCGGGGACCAAGCAGTACTTC	CASGVGLAGTKQYF
TRBV9	NA	TRBJ2-2	NA	TGTGCCAGCAGCGCCCCCCGGGCCGGGGAGCTGTTTTTT	CASSAPRAGELFF
TRBV18	TRBD1	TRBJ1-2	NA	TGTGCCAGCTCGCTCATGTGGGACAGGAACTATGGCTACACCTTC	CASSLMWDRNYGYTF
TRBV5-1	TRBD1	TRBJ1-2	NA	TGCGCCAGCAGCTTCGGACAGGGAAGGGGCTACACCTTC	CASSFGQGRGYTF